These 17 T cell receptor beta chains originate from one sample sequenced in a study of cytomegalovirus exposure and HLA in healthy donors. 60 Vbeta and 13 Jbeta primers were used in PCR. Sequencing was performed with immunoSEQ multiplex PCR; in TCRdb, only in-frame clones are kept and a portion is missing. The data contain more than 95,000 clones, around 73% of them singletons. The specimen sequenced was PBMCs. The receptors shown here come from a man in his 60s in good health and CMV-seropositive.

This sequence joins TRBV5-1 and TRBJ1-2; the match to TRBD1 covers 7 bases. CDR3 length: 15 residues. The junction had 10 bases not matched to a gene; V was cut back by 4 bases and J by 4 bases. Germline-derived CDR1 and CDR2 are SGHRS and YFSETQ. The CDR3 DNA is TGCGCCAGCAGCAAAAACAGGGGAGATGGCTATGGCTACACCTTC. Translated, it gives CASSKNRGDGYGYTF.

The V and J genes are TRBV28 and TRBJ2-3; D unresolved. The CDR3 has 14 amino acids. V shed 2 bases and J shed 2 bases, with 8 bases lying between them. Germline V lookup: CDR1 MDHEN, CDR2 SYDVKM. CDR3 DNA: TGTGCCAGCAGTTTAACCCAGTACACAGATACGCAGTATTTT. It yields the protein CASSLTQYTDTQYF. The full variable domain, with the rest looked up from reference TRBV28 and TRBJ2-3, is DVKVTQSSRYLVKRTGEKVFLECVQDMDHENMFWYRQDPGLGLRLIYFSYDVKMKEKGDIPEGYSVSREKKERFSLILESASTNQTSMYLCASSLTQYTDTQYFGPGTRLTVL.

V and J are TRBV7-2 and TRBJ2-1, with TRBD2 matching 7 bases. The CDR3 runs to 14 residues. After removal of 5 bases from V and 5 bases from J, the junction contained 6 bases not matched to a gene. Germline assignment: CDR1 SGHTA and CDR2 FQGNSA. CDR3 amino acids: CASSTQGGDNEQFF. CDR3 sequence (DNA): TGTGCCAGCAGCACCCAGGGAGGGGACAATGAGCAGTTCTTC.

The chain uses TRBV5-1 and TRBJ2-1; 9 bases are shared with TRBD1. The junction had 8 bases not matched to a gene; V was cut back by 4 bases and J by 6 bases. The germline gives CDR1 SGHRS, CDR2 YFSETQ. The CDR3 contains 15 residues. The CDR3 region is CASSPTGGAVNEQFF. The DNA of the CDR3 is TGCGCCAGCAGCCCAACAGGGGGCGCAGTCAATGAGCAGTTCTTC.

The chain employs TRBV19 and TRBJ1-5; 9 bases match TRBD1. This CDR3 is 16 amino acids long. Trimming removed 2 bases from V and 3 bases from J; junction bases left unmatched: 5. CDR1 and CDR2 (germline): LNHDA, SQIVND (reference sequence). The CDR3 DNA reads TGTGCCAGTAGTATAATGGGACAGGGCTACAATCAGCCCCAGCATTTT. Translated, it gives CASSIMGQGYNQPQHF.

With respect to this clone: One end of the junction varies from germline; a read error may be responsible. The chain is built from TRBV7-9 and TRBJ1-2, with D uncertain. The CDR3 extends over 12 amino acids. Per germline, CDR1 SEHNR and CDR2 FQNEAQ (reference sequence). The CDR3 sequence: CSSSLSTGFSTF. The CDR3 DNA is TGTTCCAGCAGCTTAAGCACCGGGTTCTCTACCTTC.

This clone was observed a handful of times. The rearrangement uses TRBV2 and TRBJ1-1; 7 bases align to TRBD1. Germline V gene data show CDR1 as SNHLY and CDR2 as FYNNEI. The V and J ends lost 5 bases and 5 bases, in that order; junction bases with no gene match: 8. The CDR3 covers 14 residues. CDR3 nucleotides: TGTGCCAGCAGTATATTCCCAGGGGGGACTGAAGCTTTCTTT. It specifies CASSIFPGGTEAFF.

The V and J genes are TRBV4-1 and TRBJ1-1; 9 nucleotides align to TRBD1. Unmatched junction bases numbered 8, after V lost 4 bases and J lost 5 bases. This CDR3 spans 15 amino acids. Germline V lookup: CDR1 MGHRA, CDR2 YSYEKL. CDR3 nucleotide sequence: TGCGCCAGCAGCCGCGACAGGGGGGGATGGACTGAAGCTTTCTTT. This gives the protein CASSRDRGGWTEAFF.

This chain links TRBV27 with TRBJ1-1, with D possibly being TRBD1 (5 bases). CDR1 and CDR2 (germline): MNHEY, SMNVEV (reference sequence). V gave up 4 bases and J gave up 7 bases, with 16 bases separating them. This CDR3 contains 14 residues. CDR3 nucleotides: TGTGCCAGCAGTTACCAGGGCCCCTATCGTGAAGCTTTCTTT. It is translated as CASSYQGPYREAFF.

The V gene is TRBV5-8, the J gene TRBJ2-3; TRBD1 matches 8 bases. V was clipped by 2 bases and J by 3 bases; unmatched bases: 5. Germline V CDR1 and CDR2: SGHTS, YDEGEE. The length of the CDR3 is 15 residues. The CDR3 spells CASSLGQGGTDTQYF. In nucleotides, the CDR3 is TGTGCCAGCAGCTTAGGACAGGGAGGAACAGATACGCAGTATTTT.

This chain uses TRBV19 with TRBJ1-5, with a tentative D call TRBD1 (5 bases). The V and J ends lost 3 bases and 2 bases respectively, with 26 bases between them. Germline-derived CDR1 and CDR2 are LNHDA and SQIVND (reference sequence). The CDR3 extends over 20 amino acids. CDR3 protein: CASSMGVGPGRSWGNQPQHF. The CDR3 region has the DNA TGTGCCAGTAGTATGGGAGTCGGGCCAGGGAGGAGTTGGGGCAATCAGCCCCAGCATTTT.

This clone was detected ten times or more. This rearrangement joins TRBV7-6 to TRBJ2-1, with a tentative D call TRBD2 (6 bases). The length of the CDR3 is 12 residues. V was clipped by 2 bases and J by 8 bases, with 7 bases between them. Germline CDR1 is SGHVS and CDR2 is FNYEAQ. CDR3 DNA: TGTGCCAGCAGCTTATGGAGGGATGAGCAGTTCTTC. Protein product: CASSLWRDEQFF. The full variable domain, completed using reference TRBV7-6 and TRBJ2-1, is GAGVSQSPRYKVTKRGQDVALRCDPISGHVSLYWYRQALGQGPEFLTYFNYEAQQDKSGLPNDRFSAERPEGSISTLTIQRTEQRDSAMYRCASSLWRDEQFFGPGTRLTVL.

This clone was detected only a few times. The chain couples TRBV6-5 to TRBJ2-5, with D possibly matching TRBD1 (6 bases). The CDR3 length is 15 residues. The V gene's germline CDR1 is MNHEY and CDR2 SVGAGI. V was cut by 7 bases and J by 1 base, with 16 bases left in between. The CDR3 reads CASTKGDTIQETQYF. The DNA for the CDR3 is TGTGCCAGCACCAAGGGGGATACGATCCAAGAGACCCAGTACTTC.

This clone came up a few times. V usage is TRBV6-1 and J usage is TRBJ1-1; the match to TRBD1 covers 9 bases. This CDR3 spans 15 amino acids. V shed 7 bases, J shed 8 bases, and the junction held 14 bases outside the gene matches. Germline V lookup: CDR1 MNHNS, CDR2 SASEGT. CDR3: CASTNKDRGGLEAFF. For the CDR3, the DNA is TGTGCCAGCACCAACAAGGACAGGGGAGGTTTGGAAGCTTTCTTT.

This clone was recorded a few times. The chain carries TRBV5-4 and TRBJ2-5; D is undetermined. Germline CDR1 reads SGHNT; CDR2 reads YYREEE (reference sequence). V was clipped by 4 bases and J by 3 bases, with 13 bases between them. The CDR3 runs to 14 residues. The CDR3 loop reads CASSLEQKEETQYF. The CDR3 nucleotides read TGTGCCAGCAGCCTAGAACAAAAAGAAGAGACCCAGTACTTC.

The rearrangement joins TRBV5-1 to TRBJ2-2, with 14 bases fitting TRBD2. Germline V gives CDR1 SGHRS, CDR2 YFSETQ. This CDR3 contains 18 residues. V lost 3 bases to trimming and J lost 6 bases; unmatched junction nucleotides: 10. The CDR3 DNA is TGCGCCAGCAGCTCCCGGACTAGCGGGGGGCTGTTGGCCGGGGAGCTGTTTTTT. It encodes CASSSRTSGGLLAGELFF.

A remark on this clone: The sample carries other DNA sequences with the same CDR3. CDR3: CASSLGSGGNTDTQYF. CDR3 sequence (DNA): TGCGCCAGCAGCTTGGGGTCAGGGGGCAACACAGATACGCAGTATTTT. The J gene is TRBJ2-3, the V gene TRBV5-1, with TRBD1 matching 8 bases. There are 16 residues in the CDR3. With V trimmed by 0 bases and J by 2 bases, 5 bases remained unmatched. CDR1 SGHRS and CDR2 YFSETQ come from the germline V gene.